These 31 T cell receptor beta chains share one sample of origin, sequenced in a study of blood T cell repertoires in COVID-19. Only in-frame clones appear in the TCRdb table, and some are missing; sequencing was by immunoSEQ multiplex PCR. The sample includes about 93,000 clones, about 80% seen only once; the top ten take approximately 15%. Sequencing used peripheral blood. All receptors come from a human donor in a cohort sampled during active COVID-19.

The V gene is TRBV7-8, the J gene TRBJ1-3, with D possibly matching TRBD1 (5 bases). V lost 1 base and J 3 bases, leaving 13 bases between the germline ends. The CDR3 consists of 16 residues. Per germline, CDR1 SGHVS and CDR2 FQNEAQ. In DNA, the CDR3 is TGTGCCAGCAGCTTAGATGGGGCGGCAATTGGAAACACCATATATTTT. Translated, it gives CASSLDGAAIGNTIYF.

This clone was recorded a few times. This rearrangement joins TRBV5-1 to TRBJ2-7; a possible D gene is TRBD1 (6 bases). Deletions cut 4 bases from V and 5 bases from J, with 10 bases between. CDR1 is SGHRS and CDR2 is YFSETQ in the germline V gene. The CDR3 sequence is 12 residues long. The CDR3 region is CASSKQGHEQYF. CDR3 in DNA: TGCGCCAGCAGCAAGCAGGGGCACGAGCAGTACTTC.

V and J are TRBV6-5 and TRBJ1-5; possible D gene TRBD1, 6 bases. There are 13 residues in the CDR3. Trimming pared 6 bases from V and 7 bases from J, leaving 13 bases between. Germline CDR1 is MNHEY and CDR2 is SVGAGI. The CDR3 DNA sequence: TGTGCCAGCAGCAGCACAGGGAAACAGCCCCAGCATTTT. It encodes CASSSTGKQPQHF.

This clone was seen a few times. The chain couples TRBV19 to TRBJ2-2, with TRBD1 identical over 8 bases. The CDR3 has 14 residues. Per the germline V gene, CDR1 is LNHDA and CDR2 is SQIVND (reference sequence). J gave up 0 bases and V 10 bases, and 4 bases lay outside the gene matches. The CDR3 DNA follows: TGTGCCACCCACAGGGGGGCGAACACCGGGGAGCTGTTTTTT. Translated, it gives CATHRGANTGELFF.

By share, this clone ranks as medium-sized (0.01 to 0.1%). The V call is TRBV27, the J call TRBJ2-1, with 9 positions matching TRBD2. Germline CDR1 reads MNHEY; CDR2 reads SMNVEV (reference sequence). Trimming cost V 5 bases and J 7 bases; bases outside gene matches: 3. The CDR3 loop spans 13 amino acids. CDR3 DNA sequence: TGTGCCAGCAGTGCGGGAGGGGGGAATGAGCAGTTCTTC. Translating gives CASSAGGGNEQFF.

The chain combines TRBV23-1 with TRBJ1-5, with D tentatively TRBD1 (6 bases). TRBV23-1 is an ORF, with its function uncertain. Trimming shortened V by 0 bases and J by 9 bases, and 18 bases separated the two germline ends. The CDR3 is made up of 16 amino acids. In nucleotides, the CDR3 is TGCGCCAGCAGTCAATCGAACAGTGGGGGCGATGCGCCCCAGCATTTT. It is translated as CASSQSNSGGDAPQHF.

This chain connects TRBV30 to TRBJ2-2; no firm D call. The CDR3 spans 13 residues. V lost 3 bases and J lost 7, with 12 bases in between. Germline lookup yields CDR1 GTSNPN and CDR2 SVGIG (reference sequence). CDR3 residues: CAWRYGSRGELFF. DNA for the CDR3: TGTGCCTGGAGGTACGGGTCCCGCGGGGAGCTGTTTTTT.

The chain couples TRBV28 to TRBJ1-5, with 8 nucleotides matching TRBD1. Germline values: CDR1 MDHEN, CDR2 SYDVKM. Unmatched junction bases numbered 6, after V lost 6 bases and J lost 5 bases. This CDR3 comprises 14 residues. CDR3 sequence: CASSHGTGHQPQHF. The CDR3 DNA follows: TGTGCCAGCAGCCACGGGACAGGTCATCAGCCCCAGCATTTT.

CDR3 in amino acids: CASSLSGQGRQPQHF. The CDR3 DNA is TGTGCCAGCAGTTTATCGGGACAGGGTAGACAGCCCCAGCATTTT. V usage is TRBV27 and J usage is TRBJ1-5; TRBD1 matches at 9 bases. The CDR3 loop spans 15 amino acids. V dropped 0 bases and J dropped 7; count of bases not matched to a gene: 4. Germline CDR1 is MNHEY and CDR2 is SMNVEV (reference sequence).

V gene TRBV7-2 combines with J gene TRBJ1-5; possibly TRBD1 for D (6 bases). V shed 6 bases and J shed 0 bases, with 12 bases lying between them. The CDR3 has 15 residues. CDR1 and CDR2 (germline): SGHTA, FQGNSA. CDR3 region: CASSPDRNSNQPQHF. For the CDR3, the DNA is TGTGCCAGCAGTCCGGACAGAAATAGCAATCAGCCCCAGCATTTT.

J is TRBJ1-1 and V is TRBV23-1; no definite D call. TRBV23-1 is marked as an open reading frame, function uncertain. This CDR3 has 14 amino acids. Trimming took 3 bases from V and 1 from J, leaving 9 bases between them. In nucleotides, the CDR3 is TGCGCCAGCAGTCACCACTTGCAGAACACTGAAGCTTTCTTT. It yields the protein CASSHHLQNTEAFF.

The CDR3 loop reads CASVPGLDTGELFF. The CDR3 nucleotides are TGTGCCAGCGTACCGGGACTGGACACCGGGGAGCTGTTTTTT. This chain links TRBV18 with TRBJ2-2; D perhaps matches TRBD2 (6 bases). V was cut by 8 bases and J by 3 bases, with 13 bases left in between. The CDR3 is 14 residues long. From germline, CDR1 is KGHSH and CDR2 LQKENI.

V gene TRBV28 combines with J gene TRBJ1-5, with 9 bases lining up with TRBD1. From germline, CDR1 is MDHEN and CDR2 SYDVKM. The V and J ends lost 5 bases and 7 bases, in that order; junction bases with no gene match: 6. This CDR3 has 14 amino acids. The CDR3, as DNA: TGTGCCAGCAGTCTACAGGGGGCCGGACAGCCCCAGCATTTT. Amino acid sequence: CASSLQGAGQPQHF.

This clone has more than one count but fewer than ten. The rearrangement joins TRBV7-2 to TRBJ1-1; 8 bases agree with TRBD1. Trimming cost V 1 base and J 8 bases; bases outside gene matches: 3. The length of the CDR3 is 13 residues. Looked up from germline, CDR1 is SGHTA and CDR2 is FQGNSA. The CDR3 sequence is CASSLDRGREAFF. The CDR3 coding sequence is TGTGCCAGCAGCTTAGACAGGGGGAGAGAAGCTTTCTTT.

The chain joins TRBV3-1 (or the pseudogene TRBV3-2) to TRBJ2-1, with TRBD2 identical over 10 bases. From germline, CDR1 is LGHDT and CDR2 YNNKEL (reference sequence). The trim removed 4 bases at V and 10 bases at J, leaving 13 bases unmatched. This CDR3 comprises 16 residues. CDR3 amino acids: CASSPRGQREGGEQFF. DNA of the CDR3: TGTGCCAGCAGCCCCCGGGGGCAGCGGGAGGGCGGGGAGCAGTTCTTC.

The CDR3 is CASSLTGVGNYGYTF. DNA for the CDR3: TGTGCCAGCAGCCTAACAGGGGTGGGGAACTATGGCTACACCTTC. The chain links TRBV7-9 to TRBJ1-2, with TRBD1 matching over 7 bases. The germline gives CDR1 SEHNR, CDR2 FQNEAQ (reference sequence). The CDR3 runs 15 residues. J gave up 2 bases and V 5 bases, and 8 bases lay outside the gene matches.

V usage is TRBV18 and J usage is TRBJ2-7; no reliable D call. The V and J ends lost 4 bases and 3 bases respectively, with 10 bases between them. Germline V gene sequence: CDR1 KGHSH, CDR2 LQKENI. This CDR3 spans 13 amino acids. The CDR3 DNA follows: TGTGCCAGCTCACAGTCCACCTACTACGAGCAGTACTTC. This translates into CASSQSTYYEQYF.

This chain joins TRBV5-4 and TRBJ1-2; D possibly corresponds to TRBD1 (5 bases). The CDR3 extends over 14 amino acids. V was cut by 4 bases and J by 8 bases, with 18 bases left in between. CDR1 and CDR2 (germline): SGHNT, YYREEE (reference sequence). In nucleotides, the CDR3 is TGTGCCAGCAGCCGCGGGACGGCCACACTGGGCTACACCTTC. It is translated as CASSRGTATLGYTF.

This rearrangement joins TRBV6-1 to TRBJ2-4; 12 nucleotides line up with TRBD2. V trimming: 2 bases; J trimming: 2 bases; junction bases outside the gene matches: 4. There are 17 residues in the CDR3. Per the germline V gene, CDR1 is MNHNS and CDR2 is SASEGT. CDR3 protein: CASSESLAGGPKNIQYF. The CDR3, as DNA: TGTGCCAGCAGTGAAAGTCTAGCGGGAGGGCCCAAAAACATTCAGTACTTC.

This chain links TRBV2 with TRBJ1-1, with 7 bases that match TRBD1. Looked up from germline, CDR1 is SNHLY and CDR2 is FYNNEI. Unmatched junction bases numbered 9, after V lost 6 bases and J lost 5 bases. CDR3 length equals 14 residues. In DNA, the CDR3 is TGTGCCAGCAGGGAACAGGGGCGCGGGACTGAAGCTTTCTTT. As protein: CASREQGRGTEAFF.

This clone has more than one count but fewer than ten. V is TRBV6-5 and J is TRBJ1-1, with D possibly matching TRBD1 (6 bases). Germline CDR1 reads MNHEY; CDR2 reads SVGAGI. This CDR3 has 14 residues. Trimming left V 5 bases short and J 1 base short, with 11 bases between. CDR3: CASSRPDRNTEAFF. DNA for the CDR3: TGTGCCAGCAGTAGGCCGGACAGGAACACTGAAGCTTTCTTT.

V gene TRBV23-1 combines with J gene TRBJ2-2, with 8 bases matching TRBD2. TRBV23-1 is sorted into the ORF group, with uncertain function. The CDR3 is 16 residues long. J lost 6 bases, V lost 5 bases, and 11 bases had no gene match. Here the CDR3 DNA reads TGCGCCAGCAGTGGACTCGGGACACTAGCGGCCGGGGAGCTGTTTTTT. This codes for CASSGLGTLAAGELFF.

The chain recombines TRBV28 with TRBJ1-4, with a possible D match to TRBD1 (6 bases). V was clipped by 5 bases and J by 7 bases, with 11 bases between them. Germline assignment: CDR1 MDHEN and CDR2 SYDVKM. The CDR3 has 13 amino acids. This CDR3 reads CASSPRTVEKLFF. CDR3 bases: TGTGCCAGCAGTCCTCGGACAGTTGAAAAACTGTTTTTT.

The rearrangement joins TRBV7-6 to TRBJ2-3, with TRBD2 identical over 9 bases. With 5 bases clipped from V and 4 bases from J, the junction kept 10 bases outside the gene matches. Germline V gene sequence: CDR1 SGHVS, CDR2 FNYEAQ. The CDR3 spans 16 residues. The CDR3 loop reads CASSPQYGGGADTQYF. Here the CDR3 DNA reads TGTGCCAGCAGCCCACAGTACGGCGGGGGGGCAGATACGCAGTATTTT.

This sequence joins TRBV27 and TRBJ2-3; TRBD2 agrees at 7 bases. Looked up from germline, CDR1 is MNHEY and CDR2 is SMNVEV (reference sequence). The CDR3 is 14 residues long. The V and J ends lost 8 bases and 6 bases, in that order; junction bases with no gene match: 11. CDR3 residues: CASHAAGARDTQYF. The CDR3 DNA sequence: TGTGCCAGCCACGCGGCGGGAGCTAGGGATACGCAGTATTTT.

The sample holds one count of this clone. This chain uses TRBV3-1 (or the pseudogene TRBV3-2) with TRBJ2-5; 14 bases are a match to TRBD2. From germline, CDR1 is LGHDT and CDR2 YNNKEL (reference sequence). The CDR3 consists of 16 residues. The V gene end was trimmed by 4 bases and the J gene end by 2 bases; junction bases not matched to a gene: 3. CDR3 protein: CASSLRLAGGQETQYF. CDR3 nucleotides: TGTGCCAGCAGCCTCCGACTAGCGGGGGGGCAAGAGACCCAGTACTTC.

The chain couples TRBV9 to TRBJ2-7, with D unclear. The V and J ends lost 4 bases and 0 bases respectively, with 14 bases between them. Germline loops: CDR1 SGDLS, CDR2 YYNGEE. The CDR3 runs to 15 residues. The CDR3 here is CASSFRGESSYEQYF. As DNA, the CDR3 is TGTGCCAGCAGCTTCCGAGGCGAGAGCTCCTACGAGCAGTACTTC.

V gene TRBV6-5 combines with J gene TRBJ2-7, with TRBD1 matching over 9 bases. The germline gives CDR1 MNHEY, CDR2 SVGAGI. The CDR3 extends over 12 amino acids. After removal of 9 bases from V and 3 bases from J, the junction contained 3 bases not matched to a gene. CDR3 loop: CASGQGNYEQYF. The CDR3 region has the DNA TGTGCCAGTGGACAGGGGAACTACGAGCAGTACTTC.

The rearrangement joins TRBV28 to TRBJ2-3; TRBD2 aligns across 7 bases. The CDR3 contains 18 residues. The V segment lost 2 bases and the J segment 5 bases; nucleotides outside the gene matches: 16. Germline V gene sequence: CDR1 MDHEN, CDR2 SYDVKM. The CDR3 nucleotides are TGTGCCAGCAGTTTACCCCCCGGTGGTGGGAGGGAGGGAGATACGCAGTATTTT. Translating it yields CASSLPPGGGREGDTQYF.

J is TRBJ1-5 and V is TRBV24-1; TRBD1 matches at 10 bases. Germline-derived CDR1 and CDR2 are KGHDR and SFDVKD. V gave up 10 bases and J gave up 1 base; unmatched junction bases: 3. This CDR3 contains 14 residues. CDR3 DNA sequence: TGTGCCACTGGGACAGGGGAAAGCAATCAGCCCCAGCATTTT. As protein: CATGTGESNQPQHF.

V usage is TRBV5-1 and J usage is TRBJ2-3; D is perhaps TRBD2 (6 bases). CDR3 length: 12 residues. The V gene's germline CDR1 is SGHRS and CDR2 YFSETQ. The ends were cut back, 5 bases at V and 6 bases at J, with 10 bases in the middle. The CDR3 loop reads CASRDLADTQYF. CDR3 DNA sequence: TGCGCCAGCAGGGACCTAGCGGATACGCAGTATTTT.